A selection of T cell receptor beta chains follows, all from one sample in a study of blood T cell repertoires in COVID-19. The repertoire was sequenced with immunoSEQ multiplex PCR; TCRdb's copy has only in-frame clones and lacks some. Among some 200,000 clones listed, approximately 80% were seen once. The specimen was peripheral blood. These receptors originate from a human donor with acute or convalescent COVID-19. The donor label of this sample is uncertain. CDR3s include the opening cysteine and the closing phenylalanine or tryptophan. D genes are given only for firm matches. For some rows the clone size is stated as once, few or many, or as a class when expanded; others skip it.

-	TRBJ2-1	TRBD2	TRBV7-9	TGTGCCAGCAGCTTAGGGCTAGCGGGAGTAGGCAATGAGCAGTTCTTC	CASSLGLAGVGNEQFF
-	TRBJ2-5	-	TRBV5-4	TGTGCCAGCAGCCCCGCCCTTACGGGGGAGACCCAGTACTTC	CASSPALTGETQYF
-	TRBJ1-2	TRBD1	TRBV9	TGTGCCAGCAGCGTAGAGGACAGGGGTGGCTACACCTTC	CASSVEDRGGYTF
-	TRBJ2-7	-	TRBV29-1	TGCAGCGTCAGGTACGGCTCCTACGAGCAGTACTTC	CSVRYGSYEQYF
-	TRBJ2-7	-	TRBV7-2	TGTGCCAGCAGCTTAGAGGCAGGACACGCATACGAGCAGTACTTC	CASSLEAGHAYEQYF
few	TRBJ2-3	-	TRBV6-5	TGTGCCATAGGGGCGCCCGGCACAGATACGCAGTATTTT	CAIGAPGTDTQYF
-	TRBJ2-1	-	TRBV25-1	TGTGCCAGCAGTGAAATTCTCGAGAAGCAGTTCTTC	CASSEILEKQFF
-	TRBJ1-3	TRBD1	TRBV11-2	TGTGCCAGCAGCTTAGGACAGGGCTCCTTCTCTGGAAACACCATATATTTT	CASSLGQGSFSGNTIYF
-	TRBJ2-2	TRBD1	TRBV18	TGTGCCAGCTCACTCACAGGGGGCTCGACCGGGGAGCTGTTTTTT	CASSLTGGSTGELFF
-	TRBJ2-1	-	TRBV7-2	TGTGCCAGCAGCTGGGGGCAGAGCTCCTACAATGAGCAGTTCTTC	CASSWGQSSYNEQFF
-	TRBJ1-5	-	TRBV27	TGTGCCAGTAACTCTGGACAGAGCAATCAGCCCCAGCATTTT	CASNSGQSNQPQHF
once	TRBJ2-3	-	TRBV19	TGTGCCAGTAGTATTTCAGGGGTGAGGACAGATACGCAGTATTTT	CASSISGVRTDTQYF
-	TRBJ2-5	TRBD2	TRBV7-2	TGTGCCAGCAGCTTAGGGGGAGGGCGTGTCGAGACCCAGTACTTC	CASSLGGGRVETQYF
-	TRBJ1-3	TRBD1	TRBV6-5	TGTGCCAGTTCAACAGGGGGCCTTGGAAACACCATATATTTT	CASSTGGLGNTIYF
-	TRBJ1-1	TRBD1	TRBV11-2	TGTGCCAGCCGCCGGGACAGGACGTCGGGTGAAGCTTTCTTT	CASRRDRTSGEAFF
-	TRBJ1-4	-	TRBV18	TGTGCCAGCTCACCCGGGACATCAACTAATGAAAAACTGTTTTTT	CASSPGTSTNEKLFF
few	TRBJ2-2	-	TRBV2	TGTGCCAGCAACCGCGCCCAGGGACTTCCCGGGGAGCTGTTTTTT	CASNRAQGLPGELFF
-	TRBJ1-3	-	TRBV7-9	TGTGCCAGCAGCTTATCGCAGGGAACTGGAAACACCATATATTTT	CASSLSQGTGNTIYF
-	TRBJ1-1	-	TRBV5-1	TGCGCCAGCAGCTTGGATCAGGGCCCTGAAGCTTTCTTT	CASSLDQGPEAFF
-	TRBJ1-1	-	TRBV7-2	TGTGCCAGCAGCGAGGACATTTTTGAAGCTTTCTTT	CASSEDIFEAFF
-	TRBJ1-6	-	TRBV3-1/TRBV3-2	TGTGCCAGCAGCCAAGGCGGCAATAATTCACCCCTCCACTTT	CASSQGGNNSPLHF
-	TRBJ1-4	-	TRBV19	TGTGCCAGTAACCCCGGGGGACCCGCAACTAATGAAAAACTGTTTTTT	CASNPGGPATNEKLFF
-	TRBJ2-3	TRBD1	TRBV5-1	TGCGCCAGCAGCTTGAACGGACAGGAACGGGATACGCAGTATTTT	CASSLNGQERDTQYF
-	TRBJ2-5	TRBD2	TRBV5-1	TGCGCCAGCAGCTCAAACGCTCCGGGACTAGCGGGAACAGAGACCCAGTACTTC	CASSSNAPGLAGTETQYF
-	TRBJ1-2	TRBD1	TRBV3-1/TRBV3-2	TGTGCCAGCAGCCAGGGACAGGGAAACTATGGCTACACCTTC	CASSQGQGNYGYTF
-	TRBJ2-5	TRBD2	TRBV7-7	TGTGCCAGCAGCGCGGGACTAGCGGAGCAGGAGACCCAGTACTTC	CASSAGLAEQETQYF
-	TRBJ1-5	-	TRBV2	TGTGCCAGCAGTATGTCCAGGAACATATTGGGGCATCAGCCCCAGCATTTT	CASSMSRNILGHQPQHF
few	TRBJ2-2	-	TRBV9	TGTGCCAGCAGCGTAGCGGAGGTCGGGGAGCTGTTTTTT	CASSVAEVGELFF
-	TRBJ1-4	-	TRBV5-8	TGTGCCAGCAGCTTCCCACAGACAGGCCTCGGGAAACTGTTTTTT	CASSFPQTGLGKLFF
-	TRBJ2-6	-	TRBV5-6	TGTGCCAGCAGCTTGGCTCCAGGCCTCGGGGCCAACGTCCTGACTTTC	CASSLAPGLGANVLTF
-	TRBJ2-3	TRBD2	TRBV11-2	TGTGCCAGCAGCCAAGCGAGCGGGAGTCGAACAGATACGCAGTATTTT	CASSQASGSRTDTQYF
-	TRBJ1-1	TRBD1	TRBV10-3	TGTGCCACCTCGACAGGGTTGAACACTGAAGCTTTCTTT	CATSTGLNTEAFF
-	TRBJ1-6	-	TRBV18	TGTGCCAGCTCACCACAGGCAACAGGGTATAATTCACCCCTCCACTTT	CASSPQATGYNSPLHF
-	TRBJ2-5	-	TRBV18	TGTGCCAGCTCGCCTACCTACAGCTTTCAAGAGACCCAGTACTTC	CASSPTYSFQETQYF
-	TRBJ1-6	-	TRBV5-1	TGCGCCAGCAGCCGACAGGATTTCTATAATTCACCCCTCCACTTT	CASSRQDFYNSPLHF
-	TRBJ2-1	TRBD2	TRBV9	TGTGCCAGCAGCGTAGGCGGGAGCAACAATGAGCAGTTCTTC	CASSVGGSNNEQFF
-	TRBJ2-7	TRBD2	TRBV7-2	TGTGCCAGCAGCCCAGACGGGACTATTAACGAGCAGTACTTC	CASSPDGTINEQYF
-	TRBJ1-6	TRBD1	TRBV2	TGTGCCAGCAGTGTGACAGGGGCGTCACCCCTCCACTTT	CASSVTGASPLHF
few	TRBJ2-1	TRBD2	TRBV30	TGTGCCTGGATTATCGGGCGGGAGGGCCGTAATGAGCAGTTCTTC	CAWIIGREGRNEQFF
-	TRBJ1-6	-	TRBV2	TGTGCCAGCAGTGCCTACAGGGTTGTAAGATCACCCCTCCACTTT	CASSAYRVVRSPLHF
once	TRBJ2-7	TRBD2	TRBV5-1	TGCGCCAGCGGCCGACTAGCGGGAGGGGGGGAGCAGTACTTC	CASGRLAGGGEQYF
-	TRBJ2-1	-	TRBV3-1/TRBV3-2	TGTGCCAGCAGCTCTCGGGACTCCCCTGATGAGCAGTTCTTC	CASSSRDSPDEQFF